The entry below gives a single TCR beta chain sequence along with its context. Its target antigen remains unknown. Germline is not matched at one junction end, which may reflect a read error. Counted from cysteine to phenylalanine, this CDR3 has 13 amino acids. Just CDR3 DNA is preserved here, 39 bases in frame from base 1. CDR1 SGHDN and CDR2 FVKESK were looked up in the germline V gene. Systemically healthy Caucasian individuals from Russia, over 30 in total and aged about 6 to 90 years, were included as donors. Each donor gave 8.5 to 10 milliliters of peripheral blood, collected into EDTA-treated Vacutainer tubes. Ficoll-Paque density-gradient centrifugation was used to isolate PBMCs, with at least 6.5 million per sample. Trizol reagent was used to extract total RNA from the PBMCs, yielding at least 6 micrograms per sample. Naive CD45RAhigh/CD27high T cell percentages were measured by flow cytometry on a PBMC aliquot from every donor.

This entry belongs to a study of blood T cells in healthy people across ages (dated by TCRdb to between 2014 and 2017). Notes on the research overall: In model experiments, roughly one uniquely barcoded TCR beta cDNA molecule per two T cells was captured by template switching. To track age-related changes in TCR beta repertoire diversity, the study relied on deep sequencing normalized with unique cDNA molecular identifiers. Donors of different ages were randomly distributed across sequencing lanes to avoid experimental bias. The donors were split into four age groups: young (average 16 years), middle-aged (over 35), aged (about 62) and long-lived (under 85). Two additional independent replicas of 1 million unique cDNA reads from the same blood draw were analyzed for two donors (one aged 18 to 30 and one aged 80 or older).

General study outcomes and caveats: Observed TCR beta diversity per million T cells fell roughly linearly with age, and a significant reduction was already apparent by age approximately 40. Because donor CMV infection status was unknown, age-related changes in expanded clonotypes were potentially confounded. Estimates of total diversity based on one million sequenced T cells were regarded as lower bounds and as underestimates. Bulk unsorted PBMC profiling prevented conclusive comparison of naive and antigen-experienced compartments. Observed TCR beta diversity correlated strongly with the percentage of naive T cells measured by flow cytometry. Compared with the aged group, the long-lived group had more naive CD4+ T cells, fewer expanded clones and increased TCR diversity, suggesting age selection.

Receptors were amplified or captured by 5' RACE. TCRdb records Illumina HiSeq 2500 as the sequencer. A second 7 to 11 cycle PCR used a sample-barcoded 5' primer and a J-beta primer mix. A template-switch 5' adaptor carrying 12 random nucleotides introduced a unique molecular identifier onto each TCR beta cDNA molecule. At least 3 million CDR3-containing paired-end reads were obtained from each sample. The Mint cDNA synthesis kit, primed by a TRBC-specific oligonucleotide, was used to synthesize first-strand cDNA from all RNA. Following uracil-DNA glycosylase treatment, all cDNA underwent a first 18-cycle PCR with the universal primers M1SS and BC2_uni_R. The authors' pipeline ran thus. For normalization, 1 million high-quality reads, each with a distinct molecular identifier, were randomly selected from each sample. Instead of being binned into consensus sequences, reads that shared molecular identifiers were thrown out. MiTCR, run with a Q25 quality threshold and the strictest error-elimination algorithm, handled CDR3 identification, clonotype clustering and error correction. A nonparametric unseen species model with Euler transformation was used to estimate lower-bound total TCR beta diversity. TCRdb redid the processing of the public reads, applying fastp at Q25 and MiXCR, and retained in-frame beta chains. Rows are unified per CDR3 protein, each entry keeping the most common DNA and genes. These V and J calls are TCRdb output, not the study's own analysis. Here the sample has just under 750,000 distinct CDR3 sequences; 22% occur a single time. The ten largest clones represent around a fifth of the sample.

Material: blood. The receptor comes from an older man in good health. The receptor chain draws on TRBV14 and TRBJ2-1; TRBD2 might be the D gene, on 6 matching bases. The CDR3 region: CASSRDSNNEQFF. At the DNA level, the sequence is TGTGCCAGCAGCCGGGACTCCAACAATGAGCAGTTCTTC.